Presented here are 18 T cell receptor beta chains from one specimen sequenced in a study of shared clonotypes between healthy human individuals. TCRdb's table, derived via immunoSEQ multiplex PCR, lists solely in-frame clones and lacks some. The table lists roughly 2.4 million clones, approximately 96% of them singletons, with approximately 0.13% in the top ten. Source material: naive CD4+ T cells sorted from blood. The subset is: CD45RA+ positively selected. The receptors shown here come from a man between 18 and 29 years old in good health.

The rearrangement joins TRBV6-1 to TRBJ1-5, with D uncertain. CDR3 length: 14 amino acids. Looked up from germline, CDR1 is MNHNS and CDR2 is SASEGT. The V and J ends lost 6 bases and 0 bases respectively, with 9 bases between them. The CDR3, as DNA: TGTGCCAGCAGGGCCAGTAATAGCAATCAGCCCCAGCATTTT. It encodes CASRASNSNQPQHF.

The chain joins TRBV11-3 to TRBJ2-2; no clear D gene. Germline CDR1 is SGHNT and CDR2 is YENEEA. The CDR3 consists of 16 residues. Trimming stripped 5 bases from V and 0 bases from J, with 13 bases between. CDR3 sequence: CASSPGVPANTGELFF. In DNA, the CDR3 is TGTGCCAGCAGCCCGGGCGTTCCAGCGAACACCGGGGAGCTGTTTTTT. Variable domain in full (rest from reference TRBV11-3 and TRBJ2-2): EAGVVQSPRYKIIEKKQPVAFWCNPISGHNTLYWYLQNLGQGPELLIRYENEEAVDDSQLPKDRFSAERLKGVDSTLKIQPAELGDSAVYLCASSPGVPANTGELFFGEGSRLTVL.

The V and J genes are TRBV6-5 and TRBJ2-1; the D gene is possibly TRBD2 (5 bases). CDR1 is MNHEY and CDR2 is SVGAGI in the germline V gene. The CDR3 runs to 13 residues. Trimming took 6 bases from V and 5 from J, leaving 11 bases between them. The CDR3 DNA follows: TGTGCCAGCAGCCGCCGGGAAGACAATGAGCAGTTCTTC. This gives the protein CASSRREDNEQFF.

The V gene is TRBV9, the J gene TRBJ1-1; a possible D gene is TRBD1 (5 bases). The CDR3 sequence is 12 residues long. Germline V gene sequence: CDR1 SGDLS, CDR2 YYNGEE. V was shortened by 4 bases and J by 8 bases, with 12 bases between the two germline ends. CDR3 coding DNA: TGTGCCAGCAGCCCCCTTAGGGACGAAGCTTTCTTT. Protein: CASSPLRDEAFF.

V usage is TRBV29-1 and J usage is TRBJ1-2; D is uncertain. The germline V and J ends were trimmed by 4 bases and 0 bases, with 12 bases remaining between them. The CDR3 length is 14 residues. Germline lookup yields CDR1 SQVTM and CDR2 ANQGSEA. Written as DNA, the CDR3 is TGCAGCGTTGGGTCGAGTGGATCTAACTATGGCTACACCTTC. This codes for CSVGSSGSNYGYTF. The variable domain in full, with the rest retrieved from reference TRBV29-1 and TRBJ1-2, is SAVISQKPSRDICQRGTSLTIQCQVDSQVTMMFWYRQQPGQSLTLIATANQGSEATYESGFVIDKFPISRPNLTFSTLTVSNMSPEDSSIYLCSVGSSGSNYGYTFGSGTRLTVV.

The rearrangement joins TRBV7-9 to TRBJ1-6, with D uncertain. CDR1 is SEHNR and CDR2 is FQNEAQ in the germline V gene (reference sequence). The CDR3 runs to 18 residues. V was pared by 0 bases and J by 6 bases, with 18 bases between. CDR3 in amino acids: CASSLALITEEINSPLHF. The CDR3 DNA sequence: TGTGCCAGCAGCTTAGCGCTTATAACGGAAGAGATTAATTCACCCCTCCACTTT.

The chain employs TRBV5-1 and TRBJ2-3; 8 nucleotides match TRBD2. CDR3 length equals 18 residues. V was clipped by 4 bases and J by 0 bases; unmatched bases: 13. CDR1 is SGHRS, CDR2 YFSETQ, per germline. The CDR3 nucleotides read TGCGCCAGCAGCCCCCCTGGTGTTCGGGGGGGAAGCACAGATACGCAGTATTTT. Translating gives CASSPPGVRGGSTDTQYF.

The J gene is TRBJ2-3, the V gene TRBV30, with 12 bases fitting TRBD2. CDR1 is GTSNPN and CDR2 is SVGIG in the germline V gene (reference sequence). The CDR3 spans 16 residues. V gave up 5 bases and J gave up 4 bases; unmatched junction bases: 10. CDR3 DNA sequence: TGTGCCTGGGGGAGTGGGCTAGCGGGAGGGCCAGATACGCAGTATTTT. It yields the protein CAWGSGLAGGPDTQYF.

The V and J genes are TRBV18 and TRBJ2-1; 9 bases align to TRBD1. Germline V gene sequence: CDR1 KGHSH, CDR2 LQKENI. Trimming cost V 3 bases and J 6 bases; bases outside gene matches: 3. The CDR3 is 14 residues long. The CDR3 sequence: CASSPGQGPNEQFF. The CDR3 DNA follows: TGTGCCAGCTCACCGGGACAGGGCCCCAATGAGCAGTTCTTC.

This chain links TRBV19 with TRBJ1-1; D possibly corresponds to TRBD1 (5 bases). Germline V gives CDR1 LNHDA, CDR2 SQIVND (reference sequence). Trimming cost V 4 bases and J 0 bases, with 18 bases left between them. This CDR3 has 17 residues. The CDR3 sequence: CASSRDGPFGVNTEAFF. The CDR3 DNA sequence: TGTGCCAGTAGTAGGGACGGGCCCTTCGGTGTGAACACTGAAGCTTTCTTT.

The chain links TRBV7-9 to TRBJ1-1; 8 bases line up with TRBD1. J lost 5 bases, V lost 11 bases, and 10 bases had no gene match. The CDR3 runs 13 residues. Germline V gene sequence: CDR1 SEHNR, CDR2 FQNEAQ (reference sequence). Here the CDR3 DNA reads TGTGCCGTCCAGGGGGCTCGGGGGACTGAAGCTTTCTTT. This sequence encodes CAVQGARGTEAFF.

The V gene is TRBV6-1, the J gene TRBJ1-4; D is unresolved. The CDR3 spans 12 residues. Trimming pared 9 bases from V and 7 bases from J, leaving 12 bases between. CDR1 is MNHNS, CDR2 SASEGT, per germline. CDR3 sequence reads: CASYMAGEKLFF. Written as DNA, the CDR3 is TGTGCCAGTTACATGGCGGGTGAAAAACTGTTTTTT.

The chain employs TRBV25-1 and TRBJ2-3; TRBD2 might be the D (6 bases). CDR1 is MGHDK, CDR2 SYGVNS, per germline. The V and J ends lost 5 bases and 1 base respectively, with 16 bases between them. This CDR3 has 16 residues. The CDR3 region has the DNA TGTGCCAGCAGTCCCTTGGCCGGCGGGGGCACAGATACGCAGTATTTT. This encodes CASSPLAGGGTDTQYF.

This chain uses TRBV19 with TRBJ1-6; 7 bases agree with TRBD1. The germline V gene encodes CDR1 LNHDA and CDR2 SQIVND (reference sequence). The CDR3 runs to 17 residues. The J segment lost 6 bases and the V segment lost 3 bases, leaving 11 bases of the junction unmatched. The CDR3 is CASSMVRGRLGNSPLHF. In nucleotides, the CDR3 is TGTGCCAGTAGTATGGTCAGGGGGAGGCTAGGTAATTCACCCCTCCACTTT. Filled out from reference TRBV19 and TRBJ1-6, the complete variable domain reads DGGITQSPKYLFRKEGQNVTLSCEQNLNHDAMYWYRQDPGQGLRLIYYSQIVNDFQKGDIAEGYSVSREKKESFPLTVTSAQKNPTAFYLCASSMVRGRLGNSPLHFGNGTRLTVT.

V usage is TRBV30 and J usage is TRBJ1-5, with a weak D call TRBD1 (5 bases). V lost 4 bases and J lost 5, with 9 bases in between. CDR3 length: 12 residues. The germline V gene encodes CDR1 GTSNPN and CDR2 SVGIG (reference sequence). CDR3 region: CAWTSGDQPQHF. The CDR3 bases are TGTGCCTGGACCTCGGGGGATCAGCCCCAGCATTTT.

V is TRBV5-4 and J is TRBJ2-7, with D possibly called TRBD1 or TRBD2 (6 bases each). Between the trimmed V and J ends, which lost 4 bases and 0 bases, there was a span of 17 bases. Germline V CDR1 and CDR2: SGHNT, YYREEE (reference sequence). This CDR3 is built from 16 residues. CDR3 sequence (DNA): TGTGCCAGCAGCCCGGAGGGGGGTTTAAGCTCCTACGAGCAGTACTTC. Its translation is CASSPEGGLSSYEQYF.

This chain links TRBV5-1 with TRBJ2-5, with D possibly matching TRBD1 (6 bases). Germline-derived CDR1 and CDR2 are SGHRS and YFSETQ. The CDR3 is 14 amino acids. Trimming took 4 bases from V and 5 from J, leaving 15 bases between them. The DNA of the CDR3 is TGCGCCAGCAGCGTACAGGGTGGTGGGGAGACCCAGTACTTC. Its protein is CASSVQGGGETQYF.

The chain is built from TRBV19 and TRBJ1-5, with 10 bases fitting TRBD1. This CDR3 region has 15 residues. Trimming cost V 10 bases and J 3 bases; bases outside gene matches: 9. Germline lookup yields CDR1 LNHDA and CDR2 SQIVND (reference sequence). The CDR3 loop reads CATYGQGGTNQPQHF. The CDR3 DNA reads as TGTGCCACCTACGGACAGGGGGGAACCAATCAGCCCCAGCATTTT. The full variable domain, in which reference TRBV19 and TRBJ1-5 provide the parts outside the CDR3, is DGGITQSPKYLFRKEGQNVTLSCEQNLNHDAMYWYRQDPGQGLRLIYYSQIVNDFQKGDIAEGYSVSREKKESFPLTVTSAQKNPTAFYLCATYGQGGTNQPQHFGDGTRLSIL.